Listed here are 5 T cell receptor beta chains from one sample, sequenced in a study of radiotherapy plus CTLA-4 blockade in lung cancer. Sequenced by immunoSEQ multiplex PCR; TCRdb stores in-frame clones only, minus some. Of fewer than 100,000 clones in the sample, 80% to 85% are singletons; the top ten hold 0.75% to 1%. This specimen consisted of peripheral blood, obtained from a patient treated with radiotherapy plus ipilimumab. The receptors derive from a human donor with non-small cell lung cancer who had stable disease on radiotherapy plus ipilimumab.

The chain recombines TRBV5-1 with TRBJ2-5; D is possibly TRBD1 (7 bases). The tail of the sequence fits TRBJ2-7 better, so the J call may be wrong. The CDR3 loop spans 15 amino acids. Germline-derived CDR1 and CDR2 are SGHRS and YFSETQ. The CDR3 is CASSPRARQGGEQYF. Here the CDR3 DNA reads TGCGCCAGCAGCCCGAGGGCGCGTCAGGGGGGCGAGCAGTACTTC.

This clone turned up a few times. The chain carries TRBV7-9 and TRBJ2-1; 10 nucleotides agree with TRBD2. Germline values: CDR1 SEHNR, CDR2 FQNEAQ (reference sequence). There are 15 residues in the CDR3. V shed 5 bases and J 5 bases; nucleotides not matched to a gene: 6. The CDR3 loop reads CASSPSGRYNNEQFF. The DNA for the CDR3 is TGTGCCAGCAGCCCTAGCGGGAGATACAACAATGAGCAGTTCTTC.

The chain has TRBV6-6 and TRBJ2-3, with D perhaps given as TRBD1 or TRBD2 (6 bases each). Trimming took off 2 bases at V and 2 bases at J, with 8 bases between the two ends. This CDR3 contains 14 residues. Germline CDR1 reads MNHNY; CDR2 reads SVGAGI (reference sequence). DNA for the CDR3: TGTGCCAGCAGTTACGGGGGGCCCACAGATACGCAGTATTTT. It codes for CASSYGGPTDTQYF.

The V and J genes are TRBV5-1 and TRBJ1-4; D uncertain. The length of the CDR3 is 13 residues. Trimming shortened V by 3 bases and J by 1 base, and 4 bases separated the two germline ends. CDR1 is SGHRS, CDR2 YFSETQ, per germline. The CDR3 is CASSSQTNEKLFF. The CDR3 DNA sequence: TGCGCCAGCAGCTCCCAAACTAATGAAAAACTGTTTTTT.

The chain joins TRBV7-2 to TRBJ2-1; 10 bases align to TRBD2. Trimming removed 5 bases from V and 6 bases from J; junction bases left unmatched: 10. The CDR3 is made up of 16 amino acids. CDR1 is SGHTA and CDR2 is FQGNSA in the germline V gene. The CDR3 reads CASSRGASGSTNEQFF. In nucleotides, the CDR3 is TGTGCCAGCAGCAGAGGGGCTAGCGGGAGCACCAATGAGCAGTTCTTC.